This TCR beta chain originates from a study of T cells of healthy individuals. Germline CDR1 DFQATT, CDR2 SNEGSKA (reference sequence). The trim removed 0 bases at V and 1 base at J, leaving 8 bases unmatched. CDR3 length: 17 amino acids. The sample holds a few counts of this clonotype. MiXCR, run by TCRdb on the 5' RACE reads, gives a single entry per CDR3 protein. The sample lists over 95,000 distinct CDR3 sequences, around 17% occurring once. This TCR came from a human donor in good health. The chain is built from TRBV20-1 and TRBJ2-1, with TRBD2 identical over 8 bases. CDR3 protein: CSARDVRAGESYNEQFF. The CDR3 nucleotides read TGCAGTGCTAGAGATGTAAGAGCGGGAGAGTCCTACAATGAGCAGTTCTTC.